This T cell receptor beta chain derives from a study of response to subunit inactivated influenza vaccine (dated by TCRdb to about 2018). The study in broad terms: The study used deep quantitative T cell receptor repertoire profiling to track responses to a trivalent subunit inactivated influenza vaccine. The research as a whole found: The authors proposed that each seasonal influenza vaccination may bring in only a limited number of new T cells.

The library was produced with RT-PCR. TCRdb shows the sequencer as Illumina HiSeq 2500. TCRdb ran its own pipeline on the public reads, namely fastp trimming at Q25 and MiXCR clone calling, and kept in-frame beta chains. Each entry is one CDR3 protein sequence, shown with its most common DNA and genes. Across this sample there are roughly 780,000 distinct CDR3 sequences, with less than 20% seen only once. About a tenth of the sample is held by the ten biggest clonotypes. Note on this clonotype: No antigen is known for it. No base quality information exists; no much larger clone differs at one position.

The germline V and J ends show losses of 3 bases and 6 bases respectively, and no gene match explains 9 bases of the junction. Including the terminal cysteine and phenylalanine, the CDR3 comprises 15 residues. The retained sequence is limited to the CDR3, 45 bases, with the frame set at the first base. The chain is made from TRBV12-3 or TRBV12-4 and TRBJ2-3; a stretch of 7 junction bases matches TRBD2. This specimen was PBMCs from blood, taken about 5 days after vaccination. The sequence was collected from a man between 45 and 60 years old who received an inactivated influenza vaccine. Donor details come from another sample of the same person, matched by shared clones. The DNA sequence follows: TGTGCCAGCAGTTTCACTAGCGCGGGTGCGGATACGCAGTATTTT. Translated, it reads CASSFTSAGADTQYF.